These 22 T cell receptor beta chains were all obtained from the same sample, sequenced in a study of identical twins. TCRdb re-called the 5' RACE reads with MiXCR, one entry per CDR3 protein. This table holds roughly 710,000 distinct CDR3 sequences, roughly 6% found once. The sequencing input was naive T cells sorted from blood. The receptors shown here come from a young man in good health.

This clonotype was picked up a small number of times. The chain joins TRBV24-1 to TRBJ2-1; unclear D gene. The V end lost 1 base, the J end lost 6 bases, and 9 bases lay between the germline ends. Germline V gene lookup returns CDR1 KGHDR and CDR2 SFDVKD. The CDR3 has 14 residues. In DNA, the CDR3 is TGTGCCACCAGTGATTTAACTACCCCCAATGAGCAGTTCTTC. Protein: CATSDLTTPNEQFF.

The rearrangement uses TRBV6-2 or TRBV6-3 and TRBJ2-1; 14 bases fit TRBD2. Trimming took 5 bases from V and 8 from J; bases not matched to a gene: 8. The CDR3 loop spans 16 amino acids. From germline, CDR1 is MNHEY and CDR2 SVGEGT. The CDR3 reads CASSHQTSGRAHEQFF. The CDR3 region has the DNA TGTGCCAGCAGTCACCAGACTAGCGGGAGGGCTCATGAGCAGTTCTTC.

This clonotype was observed a handful of times. CDR3 protein: CASSQETGNTDTQYF. In DNA form, the CDR3 reads TGTGCCAGCAGCCAAGAGACAGGGAACACAGATACGCAGTATTTT. The gene calls are TRBV14 and TRBJ2-3; 7 bases fit TRBD1. The germline V gene encodes CDR1 SGHDN and CDR2 FVKESK. V lost 0 bases to trimming and J lost 2 bases; unmatched junction nucleotides: 2. There are 15 residues in the CDR3.

This rearrangement joins TRBV6-2 or TRBV6-3 to TRBJ1-5; D gene unclear. This CDR3 has 11 amino acids. Germline assignment: CDR1 MNHEY and CDR2 SVGEGT. Trimming cost V 5 bases and J 9 bases, with 8 bases left between them. CDR3 sequence reads: CASSHERPQHF. The DNA of the CDR3 is TGTGCCAGCAGTCACGAGAGGCCCCAGCATTTT.

The rearrangement uses TRBV4-1 and TRBJ2-2; 12 positions agree with TRBD2. J was trimmed by 1 base and V by 0 bases; bases with no gene match: 6. The CDR3 spans 19 residues. Germline V CDR1 and CDR2: MGHRA, YSYEKL. The chain's CDR3 is CASSQETTTSGRNTGELFF. CDR3 in DNA: TGCGCCAGCAGCCAAGAGACGACGACTAGCGGGAGGAACACCGGGGAGCTGTTTTTT.

This clonotype showed up just a few times. The rearrangement joins TRBV20-1 to TRBJ1-1; D gene uncertain. Trimming cost V 0 bases and J 7 bases, with 15 bases left between them. CDR3 length: 14 amino acids. Germline lookup yields CDR1 DFQATT and CDR2 SNEGSKA (reference sequence). The CDR3 reads CSARDPAAKGEAFF. Here the CDR3 DNA reads TGCAGTGCTAGAGATCCGGCGGCCAAGGGTGAAGCTTTCTTT.

The chain recombines TRBV5-6 with TRBJ2-1; perhaps TRBD2 as D (5 bases). The CDR3 sequence is 14 residues long. The ends were cut back, 3 bases at V and 8 bases at J, with 15 bases in the middle. Germline V lookup: CDR1 SGHDT, CDR2 YYEEEE. CDR3 coding DNA: TGTGCCAGCAGCTCCACCACGGGGTTCGATGAGCAGTTCTTC. Encoded protein: CASSSTTGFDEQFF.

The genes are TRBV29-1 and TRBJ2-7, with no clear D. V lost 6 bases and J 0 bases, leaving 9 bases between the germline ends. The CDR3 totals 12 residues. CDR1 and CDR2 from the germline V gene are SQVTM and ANQGSEA. The CDR3 is CSVESFSYEQYF. As DNA, the CDR3 is TGCAGCGTAGAGTCCTTCTCCTACGAGCAGTACTTC.

As regards this clonotype: It may be a read error: a sequence one base away is much more abundant. CDR3 nucleotides: TGCAGCGGAACTCCGGGACAGGGGAATGAGCAGTTCTTC. Protein product: CSGTPGQGNEQFF. The chain combines TRBV29-1 with TRBJ2-1; 10 bases match TRBD1. V shed 7 bases and J 7 bases; nucleotides not matched to a gene: 7. The CDR3 is 13 residues long. The germline CDR1 and CDR2 sequences are SQVTM and ANQGSEA.

This clonotype was found many times. The CDR3 DNA reads TGTGCCATCAGACCTACCACCTCCTACAATGAGCAGTTCTTC. Its protein is CAIRPTTSYNEQFF. V gene TRBV10-3 combines with J gene TRBJ2-1; D is uncertain. The CDR3 sequence is 14 residues long. Germline V CDR1 and CDR2: ENHRY, SYGVKD. With 6 bases removed from V and 0 bases from J, the gap between germline ends came to 9 bases.

The chain employs TRBV9 and TRBJ2-1; tentative D call: TRBD1 (6 bases). CDR1 and CDR2 (germline): SGDLS, YYNGEE. The CDR3 consists of 13 residues. Trimming removed 3 bases at V and 6 bases at J, with 10 bases between. The CDR3 loop is CASSAGTINEQFF. The CDR3 region has the DNA TGTGCCAGCAGCGCCGGGACAATCAATGAGCAGTTCTTC.

At least ten counts were recorded for this clonotype. The gene calls are TRBV5-1 and TRBJ1-2, with a possible D match to TRBD1 (5 bases). The CDR3 has 14 amino acids. CDR1 and CDR2 (germline): SGHRS, YFSETQ. Trimming took 0 bases from V and 6 from J, leaving 12 bases between them. In DNA, the CDR3 is TGCGCCAGCAGCTTGGAAGGCAGGGCGCATGGCTACACCTTC. Translation gives CASSLEGRAHGYTF.

CDR3 sequence reads: CASRNAAGNEQFF. The CDR3 DNA is TGTGCCAGCAGGAACGCCGCAGGGAATGAGCAGTTCTTC. The V and J genes are TRBV28 and TRBJ2-1; D might be TRBD1 (5 bases). Germline V gene data show CDR1 as MDHEN and CDR2 as SYDVKM. V gave up 6 bases and J gave up 7 bases, with 13 bases separating them. The CDR3 consists of 13 residues.

This clonotype was detected only a few times. The chain links TRBV15 to TRBJ2-1; unclear D gene. Germline V gene data show CDR1 as LNHNV and CDR2 as YYDKDF (reference sequence). The ends were cut back, 0 bases at V and 7 bases at J, with 7 bases in the middle. The CDR3 extends over 13 amino acids. The CDR3 nucleotides read TGTGCCACCAGCAGAGACCCCGAGAATGAGCAGTTCTTC. It is translated as CATSRDPENEQFF.

In its sample, this clonotype was seen a few times. The chain employs TRBV20-1 and TRBJ1-5; D gene ambiguous. Germline V gene sequence: CDR1 DFQATT, CDR2 SNEGSKA (reference sequence). The CDR3 loop spans 14 amino acids. V gave up 0 bases and J gave up 1 base, with 7 bases separating them. Here the CDR3 reads CSAREPGSNQPQHF. As DNA, the CDR3 is TGCAGTGCTAGAGAACCGGGAAGCAATCAGCCCCAGCATTTT.

A few counts support this clonotype. The rearrangement uses TRBV30 and TRBJ2-1; the match to TRBD2 covers 10 bases. J lost 15 bases, V lost 5 bases, and 4 bases had no gene match. The germline V gene encodes CDR1 GTSNPN and CDR2 SVGIG (reference sequence). The length of the CDR3 is 10 residues. In DNA form, the CDR3 reads TGTGCCTGGGCTAGCGGGAGATTGTTCTTC. Protein sequence: CAWASGRLFF. The full variable domain, in which reference TRBV30 and TRBJ2-1 provide the parts outside the CDR3, is SQTIHQWPATLVQPVGSPLSLECTVEGTSNPNLYWYRQAAGRGLQLLFYSVGIGQISSEVPQNLSASRPQDRQFILSSKKLLLSDSGFYLCAWASGRLFFGPGTRLTVL.

J is TRBJ2-7 and V is TRBV16, with 7 bases lining up with TRBD1. Germline CDR1 is KGHSY and CDR2 is FQNENV. J was trimmed by 7 bases and V by 5 bases; bases with no gene match: 11. The CDR3 is made up of 14 amino acids. Written as DNA, the CDR3 is TGTGCCAGCAGCAACCCTACAGGGGACGGAGAGCAGTACTTC. This gives the protein CASSNPTGDGEQYF.

This sequence joins TRBV5-1 and TRBJ2-2; 14 positions agree with TRBD2. CDR1 SGHRS and CDR2 YFSETQ come from the germline V gene. This CDR3 is 15 amino acids long. The V gene end was trimmed by 4 bases and the J gene end by 6 bases; junction bases not matched to a gene: 2. CDR3 sequence reads: CASSPTSGGAGELFF. The CDR3 region has the DNA TGCGCCAGCAGCCCGACTAGCGGGGGGGCCGGGGAGCTGTTTTTT.

On this clonotype itself: This is likely a read error, given that the CDR3 carries no conserved phenylalanine or tryptophan at its end. The chain has TRBV5-1 and TRBJ1-5, with 7 bases matching TRBD1. Germline V gives CDR1 SGHRS, CDR2 YFSETQ. Trimming took 0 bases from V and 7 from J; bases not matched to a gene: 4. There are 14 residues in the CDR3. The DNA of the CDR3 is TGCGCCAGCAGCTTGGGACAGGGAGGACAGCCCCAGCATTAT. This translates into CASSLGQGGQPQHY.

The chain uses TRBV30 and TRBJ2-5; D is ambiguous. Germline CDR1 is GTSNPN and CDR2 is SVGIG (reference sequence). V was shortened by 4 bases and J by 5 bases, with 14 bases between the two germline ends. The CDR3 is made up of 13 amino acids. In DNA, the CDR3 is TGTGCCTGGACCGGCTACACGGGCGAGACCCAGTACTTC. This encodes CAWTGYTGETQYF.

This clonotype occurred many times. The genes are TRBV9 and TRBJ1-1; 9 nucleotides match TRBD1. The CDR3 is 15 amino acids. V shed 4 bases, J shed 4 bases, and the junction held 8 bases outside the gene matches. The V gene's germline CDR1 is SGDLS and CDR2 YYNGEE. CDR3 sequence reads: CASSSTGGIGTEAFF. The DNA of the CDR3 is TGTGCCAGCAGCTCGACAGGGGGTATAGGCACTGAAGCTTTCTTT.

This clonotype has ten or more counts. The V gene is TRBV4-2, the J gene TRBJ2-5; TRBD2 matches at 13 bases. From germline, CDR1 is LGHNA and CDR2 YNFKEQ. This CDR3 region has 18 residues. With V trimmed by 1 base and J by 5 bases, 10 bases remained unmatched. CDR3 in DNA: TGTGCCAGCAGCCAAGTAACCGGGACTAGCGGGACTCGGGAGACCCAGTACTTC. It translates to CASSQVTGTSGTRETQYF.